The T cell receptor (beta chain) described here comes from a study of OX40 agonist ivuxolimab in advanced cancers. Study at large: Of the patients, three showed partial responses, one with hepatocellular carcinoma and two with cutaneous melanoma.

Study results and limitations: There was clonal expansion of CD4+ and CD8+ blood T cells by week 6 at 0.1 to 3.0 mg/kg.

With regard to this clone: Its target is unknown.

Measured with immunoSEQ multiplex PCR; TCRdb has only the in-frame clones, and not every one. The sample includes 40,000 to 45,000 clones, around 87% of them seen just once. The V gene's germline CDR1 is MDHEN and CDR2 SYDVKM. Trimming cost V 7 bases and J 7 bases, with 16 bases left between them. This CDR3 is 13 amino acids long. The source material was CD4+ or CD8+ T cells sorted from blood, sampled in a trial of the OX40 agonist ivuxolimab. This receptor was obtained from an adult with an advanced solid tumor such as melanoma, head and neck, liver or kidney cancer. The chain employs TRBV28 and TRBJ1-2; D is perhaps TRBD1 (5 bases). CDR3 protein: CASTLPQGGGYTF. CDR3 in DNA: TGTGCCAGCACCCTACCTCAGGGCGGTGGCTACACCTTC.